Below are 27 T cell receptor beta chains sequenced from a single sample in a study of shared clonotypes between healthy human individuals. Profiling relied on immunoSEQ multiplex PCR, and the TCRdb table lists in-frame clones only, not all of them. Seen here are just over 2,000,000 clones, 90% to 95% observed once, and the top ten hold approximately 0.13%. Sequences were obtained from naive CD4+ T cells sorted from blood. The subset here: CD45RA+ positively selected. These receptor sequences come from a man aged 18 to 29 in good health.

The chain employs TRBV6-5 and TRBJ2-2; 12 bases are a match to TRBD1. CDR1 and CDR2 (germline): MNHEY, SVGAGI. V shed 7 bases, J shed 4 bases, and the junction held 4 bases outside the gene matches. The CDR3 spans 15 residues. The CDR3: CASKGQGAGTGELFF. The CDR3 nucleotides read TGTGCCAGCAAGGGACAGGGGGCCGGCACCGGGGAGCTGTTTTTT.

The rearrangement joins TRBV4-1 to TRBJ2-3; 13 nucleotides match TRBD2. Germline V gives CDR1 MGHRA, CDR2 YSYEKL. The CDR3 runs 18 residues. J lost 0 bases, V lost 6 bases, and 9 bases had no gene match. The CDR3 nucleotides are TGCGCCAGCAGGGGGGGACTAGCGGGGTTGCCTAGCACAGATACGCAGTATTTT. It is translated as CASRGGLAGLPSTDTQYF.

V usage is TRBV9 and J usage is TRBJ2-7; possible D gene TRBD2, 6 bases. The V end was cut by 4 bases, the J end by 2 bases, with 13 bases between. The germline CDR1 and CDR2 sequences are SGDLS and YYNGEE. The CDR3 is made up of 14 amino acids. In nucleotides, the CDR3 is TGTGCCAGCAGCCCTAGCGAACCCGCCTACGAGCAGTACTTC. Amino acid sequence: CASSPSEPAYEQYF.

This chain uses TRBV28 with TRBJ1-6, with D unclear. V shed 8 bases and J shed 0 bases, with 8 bases lying between them. This CDR3 contains 14 residues. Germline V CDR1 and CDR2: MDHEN, SYDVKM. CDR3 nucleotides: TGTGCCAGCTCGGGCCGCTCCTATAATTCACCCCTCCACTTT. The encoded protein is CASSGRSYNSPLHF.

This chain joins TRBV28 and TRBJ2-6; D gene unclear. The V end lost 2 bases, the J end lost 0 bases, and 8 bases lay between the germline ends. Germline CDR1 MDHEN, CDR2 SYDVKM. This CDR3 has 16 amino acids. In nucleotides, the CDR3 is TGTGCCAGCAGTTTAAGGACCGTCTCTGGGGCCAACGTCCTGACTTTC. Translated, it gives CASSLRTVSGANVLTF.

The gene calls are TRBV6-5 and TRBJ1-5, with TRBD1 matching over 8 bases. Germline values: CDR1 MNHEY, CDR2 SVGAGI. Trimming cost V 6 bases and J 3 bases; bases outside gene matches: 4. The CDR3 consists of 14 residues. The CDR3 reads CASSSDRANQPQHF. Written as DNA, the CDR3 is TGTGCCAGCAGCTCGGACAGGGCCAATCAGCCCCAGCATTTT.

The chain uses TRBV10-3 and TRBJ1-1, with unresolved D. Trimming left V 10 bases short and J 5 bases short, with 17 bases between. This CDR3 has 13 amino acids. Germline CDR1 ENHRY, CDR2 SYGVKD. The CDR3 DNA is TGTGCCACCACGGACGGAGGTAGGACTGAAGCTTTCTTT. It is translated as CATTDGGRTEAFF.

The chain couples TRBV10-3 to TRBJ2-1, with 10 bases fitting TRBD2. V lost 7 bases, J lost 0 bases, and 9 bases stayed unmatched. The CDR3 covers 17 residues. CDR1 ENHRY and CDR2 SYGVKD come from the germline V gene. CDR3 DNA sequence: TGTGCCATCAAAGCTAGCGGGAGTGCGACCTCCTACAATGAGCAGTTCTTC. It is translated as CAIKASGSATSYNEQFF.

The chain links TRBV10-2 to TRBJ1-5; D is undetermined. Trimming left V 11 bases short and J 0 bases short, with 11 bases between. The germline V gene has CDR1 WSHSY and CDR2 SAAADI. The CDR3 has 13 residues. CDR3 sequence (DNA): TGCGCCGCAAAGGGTAATAGCAATCAGCCCCAGCATTTT. It encodes CAAKGNSNQPQHF.

DNA for the CDR3: TGCGCCAGCAGCAGATTGGGACAGGGACCACTCTATGGCTACACCTTC. Protein sequence: CASSRLGQGPLYGYTF. The chain recombines TRBV5-1 with TRBJ1-2; 9 bases line up with TRBD1. This CDR3 spans 16 amino acids. In germline, CDR1 is SGHRS, CDR2 YFSETQ. V shed 4 bases, J shed 4 bases, and the junction held 11 bases outside the gene matches.

The chain uses TRBV7-8 and TRBJ1-5, with D unclear. This CDR3 region has 16 residues. With 1 base removed from V and 0 bases from J, the gap between germline ends came to 10 bases. CDR1 and CDR2 (germline): SGHVS, FQNEAQ. The CDR3 loop reads CASSLVPDLSNQPQHF. The CDR3 region has the DNA TGTGCCAGCAGCTTAGTACCAGACCTTAGCAATCAGCCCCAGCATTTT. Full variable domain (rest looked up from reference TRBV7-8 and TRBJ1-5): GAGVSQSPRYKVAKRGQDVALRCDPISGHVSLFWYQQALGQGPEFLTYFQNEAQLDKSGLPSDRFFAERPEGSVSTLKIQRTQQEDSAVYLCASSLVPDLSNQPQHFGDGTRLSIL.

This chain joins TRBV7-2 and TRBJ2-5; D remains unclear. CDR3 length equals 14 residues. Germline V gene sequence: CDR1 SGHTA, CDR2 FQGNSA. Trimming cost V 5 bases and J 2 bases, with 12 bases left between them. The CDR3 coding sequence is TGTGCCAGCAGCCCCACTCGTTTTCAAGAGACCCAGTACTTC. Translating gives CASSPTRFQETQYF.

This clone was seen just once. The CDR3 coding sequence is TGTGCCAGCTCACCACTCTTGGGACAGATCTATGGCTACACCTTC. Protein product: CASSPLLGQIYGYTF. V and J are TRBV18 and TRBJ1-2; the match to TRBD1 covers 7 bases. The CDR3 length is 15 residues. The V and J ends lost 1 base and 4 bases, in that order; junction bases with no gene match: 6. Germline V lookup: CDR1 KGHSH, CDR2 LQKENI. Full variable domain (rest looked up from reference TRBV18 and TRBJ1-2): NAGVMQNPRHLVRRRGQEARLRCSPMKGHSHVYWYRQLPEEGLKFMVYLQKENIIDESGMPKERFSAEFPKEGPSILRIQQVVRGDSAAYFCASSPLLGQIYGYTFGSGTRLTVV.

With regard to this clone: One junction end does not reproduce the germline sequence, and a read error may be involved. The chain carries TRBV11-2 and TRBJ2-7; D is unclear. Germline V gene lookup returns CDR1 SGHAT and CDR2 FQNNGV. The CDR3 runs 14 residues. The DNA for the CDR3 is TGTGCCAGCAGCTTAGTGACACCCACCCTACTCTCGGACTTC. The encoded protein is CASSLVTPTLLSDF.

The chain has TRBV2 and TRBJ2-3; 9 bases are a match to TRBD1. With 7 bases clipped from V and 0 bases from J, the junction kept 2 bases outside the gene matches. Germline V gene data show CDR1 as SNHLY and CDR2 as FYNNEI. CDR3 length equals 14 residues. DNA of the CDR3: TGTGCCAGCAAACAGGGGGCTAGCACAGATACGCAGTATTTT. Translated, it gives CASKQGASTDTQYF.

The rearrangement links TRBV15 to TRBJ1-4, with D possibly being TRBD1 (5 bases). Looked up from germline, CDR1 is LNHNV and CDR2 is YYDKDF (reference sequence). The CDR3 is made up of 16 amino acids. V was trimmed by 1 base and J by 5 bases, leaving 14 bases between them. The CDR3 loop reads CATSRGVGGSNEKLFF. The CDR3 DNA sequence: TGTGCCACCAGCAGAGGGGTCGGGGGATCGAATGAAAAACTGTTTTTT.

The chain is built from TRBV27 and TRBJ1-2, with D perhaps TRBD1 (6 bases). The CDR3 has 15 amino acids. V lost 5 bases, J lost 2 bases, and 15 bases lay in between. Looked up from germline, CDR1 is MNHEY and CDR2 is SMNVEV (reference sequence). CDR3 in amino acids: CASSPLDRKNYGYTF. The DNA of the CDR3 is TGTGCCAGCAGTCCCCTGGACAGAAAAAACTATGGCTACACCTTC.

Remarks on this clone: Its ends do not fully match the called genes, so a read error is possible. This rearrangement joins TRBV6-1 to TRBJ1-5; D may be TRBD1 (5 bases). The CDR3 sequence is 17 residues long. Per germline, CDR1 MNHNS and CDR2 SASEGT. The CDR3, as DNA: TGTGCCAGCAGTAAAGCGGGGTTGCAGGGTAGCAATCAGCCCCAGCATTTT. Amino acid sequence: CASSKAGLQGSNQPQHF.

Points on this clone: Other DNA sequences from this sample encode an identical CDR3 as well. This chain links TRBV19 with TRBJ1-5; possible D gene TRBD1, 6 bases. This CDR3 is 13 amino acids long. The germline gives CDR1 LNHDA, CDR2 SQIVND (reference sequence). Trimming removed 2 bases from V and 4 bases from J, with 6 bases in between. The CDR3 region is CASSIRGNQPQHF. For the CDR3, the DNA is TGTGCCAGTAGTATAAGGGGGAATCAGCCCCAGCATTTT.

This sequence joins TRBV5-6 and TRBJ2-3, with D hard to call. Germline V gene data show CDR1 as SGHDT and CDR2 as YYEEEE. The CDR3 is 12 residues long. The germline V and J ends were trimmed by 4 bases and 8 bases, with 11 bases remaining between them. The CDR3 reads CASSLPGGTQYF. CDR3 bases: TGTGCCAGCAGCCTCCCGGGCGGTACGCAGTATTTT.

This chain uses TRBV6-5 with TRBJ2-5; weak D call: TRBD1 (6 bases). TRBJ2-7 explains the end of the DNA better; the J call may be wrong. Looked up from germline, CDR1 is MNHEY and CDR2 is SVGAGI. This CDR3 is 12 amino acids long. The CDR3 spells CASSPDRYEQYF. In nucleotides, the CDR3 is TGTGCCAGCAGTCCTGACAGGTACGAGCAGTACTTC.

The V and J genes are TRBV7-2 and TRBJ1-1; D call uncertain. V was pared by 5 bases and J by 5 bases, with 12 bases between. Germline V gives CDR1 SGHTA, CDR2 FQGNSA. There are 13 residues in the CDR3. The CDR3 DNA is TGTGCCAGCAGCACCCCGACGGTAACTGAAGCTTTCTTT. Translating gives CASSTPTVTEAFF.

The rearrangement joins TRBV2 to TRBJ1-2, with no clear D. V lost 3 bases and J lost 4, with 12 bases in between. The CDR3 length is 14 residues. CDR1 is SNHLY, CDR2 FYNNEI, per germline. The CDR3 DNA follows: TGTGCCAGCAGTGAGAACCGGGAGGGCTATGGCTACACCTTC. Its translation is CASSENREGYGYTF.

The rearrangement uses TRBV30 and TRBJ1-6, with D possibly TRBD1 on 6 matching bases. The CDR3 runs 12 residues. From germline, CDR1 is GTSNPN and CDR2 SVGIG (reference sequence). The CDR3 DNA reads as TGTGTCGGGGGGGGCGGAAATTCACCCCTCCACTTT. Amino acid sequence: CVGGGGNSPLHF.

CDR3 in DNA: TGTGCCAGCAGCTTAGACCCAGGGGAGACCTACGAGCAGTACTTC. Translation gives CASSLDPGETYEQYF. The gene calls are TRBV7-2 and TRBJ2-7; the D gene is possibly TRBD1 (6 bases). Per the germline V gene, CDR1 is SGHTA and CDR2 is FQGNSA. V lost 1 base and J 2 bases, leaving 12 bases between the germline ends. The CDR3 is 15 amino acids.

The chain uses TRBV5-1 and TRBJ2-2; 9 nucleotides align to TRBD2. Germline trimming cut 0 bases from V and 2 bases from J; bases unmatched to any gene: 8. The germline gives CDR1 SGHRS, CDR2 YFSETQ. This CDR3 has 18 amino acids. As DNA, the CDR3 is TGCGCCAGCAGCTTGGATGGTAGCGGGAGCCCCAACACCGGGGAGCTGTTTTTT. Amino acid sequence: CASSLDGSGSPNTGELFF.

This chain connects TRBV6-6 to TRBJ2-7, with 9 bases lining up with TRBD2. V was pared by 5 bases and J by 0 bases, with 5 bases of the junction left unmatched. The CDR3 has 15 amino acids. In germline, CDR1 is MNHNY, CDR2 SVGAGI (reference sequence). CDR3 in amino acids: CASSGRLAASYEQYF. CDR3 coding DNA: TGTGCCAGCAGTGGGAGACTAGCGGCCTCCTACGAGCAGTACTTC.